Listed below are T cell receptor beta chains from one sample, sequenced in a study of blood T cell repertoires in COVID-19. Using immunoSEQ multiplex PCR, the repertoire was profiled, and TCRdb retains in-frame clones only, with some absent. The sample has roughly 91,000 clones; 84% are singletons. Material for sequencing was peripheral blood. The origin of the receptors is a man aged 65 to 79 with active or convalescent COVID-19. CDR3s include the opening cysteine and the closing phenylalanine or tryptophan. Fields, in order: V gene, J gene, CDR3 protein.

V: TRBV18; J: TRBJ2-7; CDR3: CASSPGQGGSYEQYF
V: TRBV5-1; J: TRBJ1-1; CDR3: CASSSQGYTEAFF
V: TRBV6-6; J: TRBJ1-4; CDR3: CASRTTGENEKLFF
V: TRBV18; J: TRBJ2-4; CDR3: CASSPPGPKNIQYF
V: TRBV7-2; J: TRBJ2-7; CDR3: CASSLVRGGANEQYF
V: TRBV9; J: TRBJ2-2; CDR3: CASSVVPAGTGELFF
V: TRBV6-6; J: TRBJ2-3; CDR3: CASSPLGTSGDPTQYF
V: TRBV10-3; J: TRBJ1-3; CDR3: CAISGENYSGNTIYF
V: TRBV6-6; J: TRBJ2-2; CDR3: CASIRGDNTGELFF
V: TRBV27; J: TRBJ2-5; CDR3: CASSFDRVETQYF
V: TRBV5-4; J: TRBJ1-1; CDR3: CASSLAGQVYEAFF
V: TRBV7-2; J: TRBJ1-6; CDR3: CASSLVGAESSYNSPLHF
V: TRBV5-1; J: TRBJ2-3; CDR3: CASSYSSGASTDTQYF
V: TRBV18; J: TRBJ2-5; CDR3: CASSPLSGETQYF
V: TRBV6-5; J: TRBJ2-1; CDR3: CASSQQTGSDEQFF
V: TRBV6-2/TRBV6-3; J: TRBJ2-2; CDR3: CASSRPGQGNANTGELFF
V: TRBV6-5; J: TRBJ1-4; CDR3: CASSVTTGGQEKLFF
V: TRBV27; J: TRBJ1-1; CDR3: CASTRAGNTEAFF
V: TRBV18; J: TRBJ2-7; CDR3: CASSRTGQGFHEQYF
V: TRBV4-2; J: TRBJ1-6; CDR3: CASSQVLADSPLHF
V: TRBV6-5; J: TRBJ1-2; CDR3: CASKGDRARYGYTF
V: TRBV2; J: TRBJ2-5; CDR3: CASISSDQETQYF
V: TRBV19; J: TRBJ1-1; CDR3: CASSSRQGALTNTEAFF
V: TRBV7-2; J: TRBJ1-2; CDR3: CASSRDRKEGYTF
V: TRBV24-1; J: TRBJ1-5; CDR3: CATRSSGDGNQPQHF
V: TRBV18; J: TRBJ1-5; CDR3: CASSPLGTDQPQHF
V: TRBV6-5; J: TRBJ1-2; CDR3: CASSYSSGRYGYTF
V: TRBV25-1; J: TRBJ1-6; CDR3: CASSDPGRNSPLHF
V: TRBV19; J: TRBJ1-3; CDR3: CASSPVRLSGNTIYF
V: TRBV7-6; J: TRBJ2-7; CDR3: CASSPTGPSYEQYF
V: TRBV10-3; J: TRBJ1-2; CDR3: CAIRGNEVTGAGYTF
V: TRBV10-3; J: TRBJ1-1; CDR3: CAISEPGSGVNTEAFF
V: TRBV6-5; J: TRBJ2-2; CDR3: CASTTAPGNAGELFF
V: TRBV21-1; J: TRBJ2-1; CDR3: CASSKEGVGRTPSAAFF
V: TRBV28; J: TRBJ1-1; CDR3: CASSLRGTEAFF
V: TRBV27; J: TRBJ1-4; CDR3: CASSPGGAGDEKLFF
V: TRBV5-1; J: TRBJ2-7; CDR3: CASSQVLVNNEQYF
V: TRBV2; J: TRBJ2-5; CDR3: CASSAGSETQYF
V: TRBV5-6; J: TRBJ2-2; CDR3: CASSLEVAAGTGELFF
V: TRBV5-1; J: TRBJ2-3; CDR3: CASSLRDPGKGTQYF
V: TRBV28; J: TRBJ1-3; CDR3: CASTIQGAGNTIYF
V: TRBV28; J: TRBJ2-7; CDR3: CASSSPRTSGGSTQYF
V: TRBV28; J: TRBJ2-2; CDR3: CASSLVPMNTGELFF
V: TRBV5-1; J: TRBJ2-1; CDR3: CASSLDGTSGGAPYNEQFF
V: TRBV5-6; J: TRBJ1-1; CDR3: CASSNRGGGNTEAFF
V: TRBV3-1/TRBV3-2; J: TRBJ2-2; CDR3: CASSQWRRGTGELFF
V: TRBV18; J: TRBJ1-4; CDR3: CASSPNAGTNEKLFF
V: TRBV5-8; J: TRBJ2-3; CDR3: CASSIQGRSTDTQYF
V: TRBV6-6; J: TRBJ1-2; CDR3: CASSSQGDRSYGYTF
V: TRBV2; J: TRBJ1-4; CDR3: CASQLGTGGNEKLFF
V: TRBV7-3; J: TRBJ2-3; CDR3: CASSFDFSTDTQYF
V: TRBV2; J: TRBJ1-1; CDR3: CASSPQGAGNTEAFF
V: TRBV5-1; J: TRBJ2-3; CDR3: CASSRSQGTDTQYF
V: TRBV12-3/TRBV12-4; J: TRBJ1-1; CDR3: CASRRVQGTEAFF
V: TRBV7-9; J: TRBJ2-3; CDR3: CASSLGRAGRTDTQYF